Following are 27 T cell receptor beta chains from one sample sequenced in a study of blood T cell repertoires in COVID-19. Produced via immunoSEQ multiplex PCR; TCRdb's table is partial and in-frame only. Seen here are 150,000 to 200,000 clones, around 86% observed once, and the top ten hold roughly 3.5%. The sequenced sample was peripheral blood. Receptor source: a man between 65 and 85 years old with acute or convalescent COVID-19.

The V gene is TRBV20-1, the J gene TRBJ1-6; a weak D match, TRBD1 (6 bases). The CDR3 runs 13 residues. V was trimmed by 3 bases and J by 6 bases, leaving 9 bases between them. Germline values: CDR1 DFQATT, CDR2 SNEGSKA (reference sequence). CDR3 protein: CSASRTVNSPLHF. The DNA of the CDR3 is TGCAGTGCTAGTAGGACAGTTAATTCACCCCTCCACTTT.

The chain employs TRBV19 and TRBJ2-7; 9 nucleotides agree with TRBD1. CDR3 length: 16 residues. The junction had 11 bases not matched to a gene; V was cut back by 3 bases and J by 5 bases. Germline V gene sequence: CDR1 LNHDA, CDR2 SQIVND (reference sequence). CDR3 sequence (DNA): TGTGCCAGTAGTATGATCGGGGGGACAGGGTACCACGAGCAGTACTTC. Amino acids: CASSMIGGTGYHEQYF.

CDR3 region: CASSLEGQGIPYEQYF. In DNA, the CDR3 is TGTGCCAGCAGCTTGGAGGGACAGGGAATACCCTACGAGCAGTACTTC. V and J are TRBV5-4 and TRBJ2-7; 9 nucleotides line up with TRBD1. V shed 0 bases and J 2 bases; nucleotides not matched to a gene: 6. Germline V lookup: CDR1 SGHNT, CDR2 YYREEE (reference sequence). This CDR3 comprises 16 residues. Together with reference TRBV5-4 and TRBJ2-7, the CDR3 gives the full variable domain: ETGVTQSPTHLIKTRGQQVTLRCSSQSGHNTVSWYQQALGQGPQFIFQYYREEENGRGNFPPRFSGLQFPNYSSELNVNALELDDSALYLCASSLEGQGIPYEQYFGPGTRLTVT.

The chain employs TRBV7-2 and TRBJ2-2; TRBD1 aligns across 7 bases. Germline V CDR1 and CDR2: SGHTA, FQGNSA. V was pared by 11 bases and J by 2 bases, with 8 bases of the junction left unmatched. This CDR3 region has 14 residues. CDR3 bases: TGTGCCGGACTGGGACAGTTAAACACCGGGGAGCTGTTTTTT. Encoded protein: CAGLGQLNTGELFF.

The chain uses TRBV3-1 (or the pseudogene TRBV3-2) and TRBJ2-3; 8 bases map to TRBD1. With V trimmed by 6 bases and J by 3 bases, 5 bases remained unmatched. This CDR3 contains 14 residues. Germline loops: CDR1 LGHDT, CDR2 YNNKEL (reference sequence). The CDR3 protein is CASSRRQGTDTQYF. CDR3 coding DNA: TGTGCCAGCAGTCGAAGACAGGGGACAGATACGCAGTATTTT.

In this sample, this clone turned up once. This sequence joins TRBV5-4 and TRBJ1-6, with TRBD1 identical over 7 bases. The germline CDR1 and CDR2 sequences are SGHNT and YYREEE (reference sequence). V lost 3 bases and J lost 7; bases outside the gene matches: 7. This CDR3 is built from 15 residues. The CDR3 region has the DNA TGTGCCAGCAGCTCAGGGGGGACAGAGAATTCACCCCTCCACTTT. It specifies CASSSGGTENSPLHF.

The chain combines TRBV19 with TRBJ1-2; the D gene is possibly TRBD1 (5 bases). V gave up 3 bases and J gave up 6 bases, with 17 bases separating them. Germline loops: CDR1 LNHDA, CDR2 SQIVND (reference sequence). There are 15 residues in the CDR3. The CDR3 reads CASSIFFETDHGYTF. The CDR3, as DNA: TGTGCCAGTAGTATTTTTTTTGAGACAGATCATGGCTACACCTTC. The full variable domain, rest sourced from reference TRBV19 and TRBJ1-2, is DGGITQSPKYLFRKEGQNVTLSCEQNLNHDAMYWYRQDPGQGLRLIYYSQIVNDFQKGDIAEGYSVSREKKESFPLTVTSAQKNPTAFYLCASSIFFETDHGYTFGSGTRLTVV.

This clone appeared a single time. This chain connects TRBV7-2 to TRBJ1-1; D gene uncertain. In germline, CDR1 is SGHTA, CDR2 FQGNSA. With 1 base removed from V and 11 bases from J, the gap between germline ends came to 11 bases. This CDR3 has 12 residues. The CDR3 DNA sequence: TGTGCCAGCAGCTTAGTAGACATCCGGGCTTTCTTT. Residues: CASSLVDIRAFF.

The chain couples TRBV12-5 to TRBJ2-5; 7 bases are a match to TRBD1. V was clipped by 4 bases and J by 7 bases; unmatched bases: 3. The length of the CDR3 is 12 residues. CDR1 is LGHNT and CDR2 is FRNRAP in the germline V gene. CDR3 nucleotide sequence: TGTGCTAGTGGTTCACCAGGGGGGACCCAGTACTTC. Its translation: CASGSPGGTQYF.

In DNA, the CDR3 is TGTGCCAGCAGCTTAATCCGTGGAAACACCATATATTTT. Translation gives CASSLIRGNTIYF. The chain is built from TRBV7-8 and TRBJ1-3; D gene uncertain. Germline-derived CDR1 and CDR2 are SGHVS and FQNEAQ. Deletions cut 2 bases from V and 3 bases from J, with 5 bases between. The CDR3 consists of 13 residues.

This clone was observed once. The chain is built from TRBV7-2 and TRBJ2-3; 8 bases agree with TRBD2. There are 16 residues in the CDR3. Unmatched junction bases numbered 9, after V lost 5 bases and J lost 2 bases. Germline CDR1 reads SGHTA; CDR2 reads FQGNSA. The CDR3 reads CASSLRSGGHTDTQYF. CDR3 DNA sequence: TGTGCCAGCAGCCTCAGGAGCGGGGGACACACAGATACGCAGTATTTT.

The rearrangement joins TRBV3-1 (or the pseudogene TRBV3-2) to TRBJ1-3, with TRBD1 as a possible D gene (6 bases). The germline CDR1 and CDR2 sequences are LGHDT and YNNKEL (reference sequence). This CDR3 contains 14 residues. V lost 2 bases to trimming and J lost 4 bases, with 9 bases between them. The CDR3 spells CASSQPGVGNTIYF. CDR3 nucleotide sequence: TGTGCCAGCAGCCAACCAGGGGTCGGAAACACCATATATTTT.

The chain uses TRBV5-1 and TRBJ2-5, with TRBD1 identical over 11 bases. V shed 4 bases and J 5 bases; nucleotides not matched to a gene: 10. The germline gives CDR1 SGHRS, CDR2 YFSETQ. CDR3 size: 16 residues. The CDR3 sequence: CASSPGTGGGGETQYF. The CDR3, as DNA: TGCGCCAGCAGCCCCGGGACAGGGGGAGGTGGCGAGACCCAGTACTTC.

The chain uses TRBV19 and TRBJ2-2, with D unclear. The CDR3 sequence is 14 residues long. CDR1 LNHDA and CDR2 SQIVND come from the germline V gene (reference sequence). V dropped 7 bases and J dropped 0 bases, with 9 bases sitting between them. The DNA for the CDR3 is TGTGCCAGTACTTCCCCTGCGAACACCGGGGAGCTGTTTTTT. This gives the protein CASTSPANTGELFF.

V gene TRBV7-2 combines with J gene TRBJ2-7, with D perhaps matching TRBD2 (6 bases). Germline V gene data show CDR1 as SGHTA and CDR2 as FQGNSA. The CDR3 has 14 amino acids. Trimming cost V 4 bases and J 5 bases, with 15 bases left between them. Here the CDR3 reads CASSSGTAADEQYF. The CDR3 region has the DNA TGTGCCAGCAGCTCAGGGACTGCGGCAGACGAGCAGTACTTC.

This clone was counted once. This CDR3 reads CASSQESGIISVTDTQYF. In DNA, the CDR3 is TGTGCCAGCAGCCAGGAAAGCGGGATAATATCAGTGACAGATACGCAGTATTTT. The chain carries TRBV4-2 and TRBJ2-3; the match to TRBD2 covers 7 bases. Germline assignment: CDR1 LGHNA and CDR2 YNFKEQ. With V trimmed by 3 bases and J by 3 bases, 15 bases remained unmatched. CDR3 length equals 18 residues.

The chain couples TRBV5-1 to TRBJ2-1, with D possibly matching TRBD2 (5 bases). The CDR3 runs 13 residues. Trimming cost V 4 bases and J 7 bases, with 12 bases left between them. Germline V lookup: CDR1 SGHRS, CDR2 YFSETQ. CDR3 in amino acids: CASSLGKGNEQFF. CDR3 coding DNA: TGCGCCAGCAGCCTCGGGAAGGGAAATGAGCAGTTCTTC.

This chain uses TRBV28 with TRBJ1-6; D is possibly TRBD1 (6 bases). Germline CDR1 and CDR2: MDHEN and SYDVKM. The CDR3 spans 16 residues. The germline V and J ends were trimmed by 6 bases and 2 bases, with 14 bases remaining between them. The CDR3 coding sequence is TGTGCCAGCAGCCCACCGAGGACAGCCTATAATTCACCCCTCCACTTT. This encodes CASSPPRTAYNSPLHF. Full variable domain (remainder filled in from reference TRBV28 and TRBJ1-6): DVKVTQSSRYLVKRTGEKVFLECVQDMDHENMFWYRQDPGLGLRLIYFSYDVKMKEKGDIPEGYSVSREKKERFSLILESASTNQTSMYLCASSPPRTAYNSPLHFGNGTRLTVT.

This chain joins TRBV30 and TRBJ2-1; 8 positions agree with TRBD2. The junction had 8 bases not matched to a gene; V was cut back by 4 bases and J by 6 bases. Germline V gene lookup returns CDR1 GTSNPN and CDR2 SVGIG (reference sequence). The CDR3 is 14 amino acids. The CDR3 sequence: CAWTSSAGGNEQFF. As DNA, the CDR3 is TGTGCCTGGACTTCGTCGGCGGGAGGCAATGAGCAGTTCTTC.

The sample holds a few counts of this clone. The chain uses TRBV12-3 or TRBV12-4 and TRBJ1-1, with D possibly being TRBD1 (5 bases). Deletions cut 7 bases from V and 1 base from J, with 10 bases between. The CDR3 extends over 13 amino acids. The CDR3 region is CASTQGPNTEAFF. Here the CDR3 DNA reads TGTGCCAGCACCCAGGGCCCGAACACTGAAGCTTTCTTT.

The chain's CDR3 is CASSGGAGRETQYF. The CDR3 DNA follows: TGTGCCAGTAGCGGGGGGGCAGGAAGAGAGACCCAGTACTTC. The gene calls are TRBV19 and TRBJ2-5, with 8 bases lining up with TRBD2. Germline V gene lookup returns CDR1 LNHDA and CDR2 SQIVND (reference sequence). The CDR3 has 14 residues. After removal of 6 bases from V and 4 bases from J, the junction contained 7 bases not matched to a gene.

The chain combines TRBV5-1 with TRBJ1-3; tentative D call: TRBD1 (5 bases). The CDR3 is made up of 15 amino acids. V lost 4 bases and J 4 bases, leaving 15 bases between the germline ends. Germline CDR1 reads SGHRS; CDR2 reads YFSETQ. CDR3 coding DNA: TGCGCCAGCAGCGACCCGGGGGTTTCAGGAAACACCATATATTTT. Translating it yields CASSDPGVSGNTIYF. Variable domain in full (rest from reference TRBV5-1 and TRBJ1-3): KAGVTQTPRYLIKTRGQQVTLSCSPISGHRSVSWYQQTPGQGLQFLFEYFSETQRNKGNFPGRFSGRQFSNSRSEMNVSTLELGDSALYLCASSDPGVSGNTIYFGEGSWLTVV.

This chain uses TRBV5-4 with TRBJ1-6; 8 bases are shared with TRBD1. The ends lost 9 bases at V and 7 bases at J; junction bases unmatched: 12. The CDR3 has 15 amino acids. Per the germline V gene, CDR1 is SGHNT and CDR2 is YYREEE (reference sequence). In DNA, the CDR3 is TGTGCCACCAAAGCAGGGGGCGCGGGAAATTCACCCCTCCACTTT. Amino acid sequence: CATKAGGAGNSPLHF.

The gene calls are TRBV11-2 and TRBJ1-1; D is possibly TRBD1 (5 bases). V lost 1 base and J 6 bases, leaving 12 bases between the germline ends. Germline V gene data show CDR1 as SGHAT and CDR2 as FQNNGV. This CDR3 spans 14 amino acids. CDR3 DNA sequence: TGTGCCAGCAGCTTAGCCCTCGGGGGGGCTGAAGCTTTCTTT. Its translation is CASSLALGGAEAFF.

The rearrangement links TRBV7-3 to TRBJ2-2; 7 bases align to TRBD1. The germline CDR1 and CDR2 sequences are SGHTA and FQGTGA. V gave up 4 bases and J gave up 4 bases; unmatched junction bases: 3. The CDR3 contains 14 residues. CDR3 protein: CASSSRQGTGELFF. The CDR3 DNA reads as TGTGCCAGCAGCTCCCGACAGGGCACCGGGGAGCTGTTTTTT.

A single count supports this clone. J is TRBJ2-7 and V is TRBV4-3; D call uncertain. Trimming shortened V by 0 bases and J by 5 bases, and 11 bases separated the two germline ends. CDR3 length equals 14 residues. The germline V gene has CDR1 LGHNA and CDR2 YSLEER. CDR3 region: CASSQDSVSNEQYF. CDR3 nucleotides: TGCGCCAGCAGCCAAGATAGTGTGAGTAACGAGCAGTACTTC.

The chain combines TRBV7-3 with TRBJ2-1; possibly TRBD2 for D (5 bases). The germline CDR1 and CDR2 sequences are SGHTA and FQGTGA. The CDR3 spans 14 residues. The V end was cut by 4 bases, the J end by 10 bases, with 17 bases between. CDR3 loop: CASSYIIGESEQFF. CDR3 nucleotides: TGTGCCAGCAGCTATATCATCGGGGAGAGCGAGCAGTTCTTC.